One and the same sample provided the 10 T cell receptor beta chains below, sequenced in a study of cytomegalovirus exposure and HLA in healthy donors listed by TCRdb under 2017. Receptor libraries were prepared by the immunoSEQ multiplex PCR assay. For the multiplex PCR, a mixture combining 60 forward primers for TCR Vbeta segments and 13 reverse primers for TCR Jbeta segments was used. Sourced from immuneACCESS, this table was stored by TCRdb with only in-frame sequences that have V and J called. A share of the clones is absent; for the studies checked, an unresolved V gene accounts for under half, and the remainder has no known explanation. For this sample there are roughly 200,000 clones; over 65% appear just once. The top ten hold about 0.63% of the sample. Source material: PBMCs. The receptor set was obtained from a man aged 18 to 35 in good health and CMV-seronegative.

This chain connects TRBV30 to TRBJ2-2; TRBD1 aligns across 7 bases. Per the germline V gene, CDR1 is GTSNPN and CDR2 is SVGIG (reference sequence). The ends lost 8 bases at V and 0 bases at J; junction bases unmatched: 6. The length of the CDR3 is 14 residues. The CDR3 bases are TGTGCCAGGGACAGTAATACGAACACCGGGGAGCTGTTTTTT. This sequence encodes CARDSNTNTGELFF.

For the CDR3, the DNA is TGTGCCAGCAGCTCGAGACAGGGACCCTACGAGCAGTACTTC. Its translation: CASSSRQGPYEQYF. The chain carries TRBV11-2 and TRBJ2-7; 7 bases line up with TRBD1. The CDR3 sequence is 14 residues long. J gave up 2 bases and V 4 bases, and 5 bases lay outside the gene matches. CDR1 SGHAT and CDR2 FQNNGV come from the germline V gene.

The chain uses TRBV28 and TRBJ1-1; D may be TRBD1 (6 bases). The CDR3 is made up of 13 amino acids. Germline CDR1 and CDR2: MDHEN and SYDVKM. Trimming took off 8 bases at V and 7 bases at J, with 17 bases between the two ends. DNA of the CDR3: TGTGCCAGCGCTACCGGGGAAGGGGGTGAAGCTTTCTTT. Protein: CASATGEGGEAFF.

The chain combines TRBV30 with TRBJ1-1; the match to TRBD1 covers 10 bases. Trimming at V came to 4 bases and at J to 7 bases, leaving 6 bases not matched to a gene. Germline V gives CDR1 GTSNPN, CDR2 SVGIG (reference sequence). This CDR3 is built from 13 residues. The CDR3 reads CAWNHGQGDEAFF. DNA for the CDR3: TGTGCCTGGAACCACGGACAGGGGGATGAAGCTTTCTTT.

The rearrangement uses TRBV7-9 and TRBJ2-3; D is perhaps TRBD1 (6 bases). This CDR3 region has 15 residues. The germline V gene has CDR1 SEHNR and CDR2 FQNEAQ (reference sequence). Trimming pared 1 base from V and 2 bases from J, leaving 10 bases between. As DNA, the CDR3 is TGTGCCAGCAGCTTAGGGGACATACCCACAGATACGCAGTATTTT. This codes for CASSLGDIPTDTQYF.

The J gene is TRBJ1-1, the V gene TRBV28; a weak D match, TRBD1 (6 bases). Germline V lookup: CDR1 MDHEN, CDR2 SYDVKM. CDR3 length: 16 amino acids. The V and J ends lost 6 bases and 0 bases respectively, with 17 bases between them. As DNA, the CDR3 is TGTGCCAGCAGCCCGGGCGGGGGCTCCATGAACACTGAAGCTTTCTTT. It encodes CASSPGGGSMNTEAFF.

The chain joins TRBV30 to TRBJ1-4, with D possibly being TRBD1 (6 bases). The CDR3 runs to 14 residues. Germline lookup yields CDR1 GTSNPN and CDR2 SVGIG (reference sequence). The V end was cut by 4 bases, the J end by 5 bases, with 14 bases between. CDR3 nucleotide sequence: TGTGCCTGGACCCCAGGCACAGGGAATGAAAAACTGTTTTTT. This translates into CAWTPGTGNEKLFF. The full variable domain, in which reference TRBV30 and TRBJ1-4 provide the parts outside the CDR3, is SQTIHQWPATLVQPVGSPLSLECTVEGTSNPNLYWYRQAAGRGLQLLFYSVGIGQISSEVPQNLSASRPQDRQFILSSKKLLLSDSGFYLCAWTPGTGNEKLFFGSGTQLSVL.

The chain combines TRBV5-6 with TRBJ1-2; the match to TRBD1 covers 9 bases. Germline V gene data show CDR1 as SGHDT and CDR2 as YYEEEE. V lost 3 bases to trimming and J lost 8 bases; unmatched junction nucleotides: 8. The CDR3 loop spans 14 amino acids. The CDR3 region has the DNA TGTGCCAGCAGCTATGGGGGGACAGGGTACGGCTACACCTTC. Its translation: CASSYGGTGYGYTF.

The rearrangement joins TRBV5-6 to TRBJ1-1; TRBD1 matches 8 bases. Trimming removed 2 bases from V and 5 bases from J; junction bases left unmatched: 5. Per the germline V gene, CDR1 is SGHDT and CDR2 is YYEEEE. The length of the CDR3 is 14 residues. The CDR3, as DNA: TGTGCCAGCAGCTTCACAGGGGGGGATACTGAAGCTTTCTTT. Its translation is CASSFTGGDTEAFF. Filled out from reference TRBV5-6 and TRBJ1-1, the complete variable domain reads DAGVTQSPTHLIKTRGQQVTLRCSPKSGHDTVSWYQQALGQGPQFIFQYYEEEERQRGNFPDRFSGHQFPNYSSELNVNALLLGDSALYLCASSFTGGDTEAFFGQGTRLTVV.

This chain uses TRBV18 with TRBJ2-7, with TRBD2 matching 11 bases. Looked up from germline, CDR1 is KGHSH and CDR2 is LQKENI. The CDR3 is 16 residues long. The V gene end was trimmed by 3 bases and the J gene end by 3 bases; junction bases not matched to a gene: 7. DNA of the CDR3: TGTGCCAGCTCACCGCCCTACGGGACTAGCGGCTACGAGCAGTACTTC. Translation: CASSPPYGTSGYEQYF.